The present TCR beta chain was sequenced within a study of T-cell reconstitution after alpha-beta-depleted transplantation in children. Broader study findings: Day-60 TCRbeta diversity that was high in some patients was derived from surviving recipient T cells and thymic progenitors. After one year, T-cell counts and TCRbeta diversity mostly came from new T cells. About two months after transplant, alpha-beta T cells reportedly came from several hundred expanded graft clones.

Germline-derived CDR1 and CDR2 are SGHTA and FQGNSA. V lost 2 bases and J 5 bases, leaving 6 bases between the germline ends. CDR3 length equals 12 residues. Unique molecular identifiers featured in how the TCRbeta library was prepared. TCRdb independently ran MiXCR on the PCR reads; one entry per CDR3 protein. The data show tens of thousands of distinct CDR3 sequences, roughly 45% seen once. This clonotype has more than one count but fewer than ten. Its antigen is undetermined. The sample in question was PBMCs, mostly from graft donor cells, obtained 360 days after TCRalphabeta/CD19-depleted stem cell transplant. The chain couples TRBV7-2 to TRBJ2-5; D is undetermined. This clonotype was sampled from a male patient younger than 18 who had a stem cell transplant for acute lymphoblastic leukemia, so the T cells may come from the graft donor. The CDR3 DNA follows: TGTGCCAGCAGCTTATGGGCCGAGACCCAGTACTTC. Translating it yields CASSLWAETQYF.